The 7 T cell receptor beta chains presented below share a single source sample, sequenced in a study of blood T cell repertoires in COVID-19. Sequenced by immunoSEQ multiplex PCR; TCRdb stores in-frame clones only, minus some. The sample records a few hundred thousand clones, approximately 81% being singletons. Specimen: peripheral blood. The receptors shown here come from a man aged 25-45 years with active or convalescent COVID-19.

DNA of the CDR3: TGCGCCAGCAGCCCGGCTGGGACAGCTGGAAACACCATATATTTT. It translates to CASSPAGTAGNTIYF. This chain connects TRBV5-1 to TRBJ1-3; 7 bases map to TRBD1. This CDR3 comprises 15 residues. V lost 4 bases and J lost 2; bases outside the gene matches: 6. Germline values: CDR1 SGHRS, CDR2 YFSETQ.

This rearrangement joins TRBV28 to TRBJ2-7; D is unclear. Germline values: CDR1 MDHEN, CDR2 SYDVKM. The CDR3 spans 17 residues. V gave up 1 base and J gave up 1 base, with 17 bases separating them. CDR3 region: CASSLYTNGPPSYEQYF. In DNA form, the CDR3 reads TGTGCCAGCAGTTTATATACTAACGGTCCCCCGTCCTACGAGCAGTACTTC.

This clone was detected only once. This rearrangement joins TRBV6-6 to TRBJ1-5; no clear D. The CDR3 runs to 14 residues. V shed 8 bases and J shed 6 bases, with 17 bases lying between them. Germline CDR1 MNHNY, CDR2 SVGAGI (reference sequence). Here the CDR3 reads CASGPPTGGQPQHF. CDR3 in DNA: TGTGCCAGCGGCCCCCCGACGGGAGGTCAGCCCCAGCATTTT.

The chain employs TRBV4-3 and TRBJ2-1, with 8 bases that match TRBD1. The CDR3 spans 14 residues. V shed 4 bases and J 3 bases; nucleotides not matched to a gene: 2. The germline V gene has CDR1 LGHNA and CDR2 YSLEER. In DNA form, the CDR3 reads TGCGCCAGCAGCCCCGGGACAGGCTACAATGAGCAGTTCTTC. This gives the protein CASSPGTGYNEQFF.

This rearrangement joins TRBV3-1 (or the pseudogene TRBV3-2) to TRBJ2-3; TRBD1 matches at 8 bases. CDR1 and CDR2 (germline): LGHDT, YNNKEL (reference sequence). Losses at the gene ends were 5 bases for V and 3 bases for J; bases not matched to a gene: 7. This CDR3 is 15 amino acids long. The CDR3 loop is CASSADRVKTDTQYF. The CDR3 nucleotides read TGTGCCAGCAGCGCGGACAGGGTAAAGACAGATACGCAGTATTTT.

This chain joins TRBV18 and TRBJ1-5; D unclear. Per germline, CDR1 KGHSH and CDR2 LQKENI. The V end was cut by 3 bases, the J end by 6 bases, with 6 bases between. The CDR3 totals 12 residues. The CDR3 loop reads CASSPAGQPQHF. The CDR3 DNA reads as TGTGCCAGCTCACCTGCGGGTCAGCCCCAGCATTTT.

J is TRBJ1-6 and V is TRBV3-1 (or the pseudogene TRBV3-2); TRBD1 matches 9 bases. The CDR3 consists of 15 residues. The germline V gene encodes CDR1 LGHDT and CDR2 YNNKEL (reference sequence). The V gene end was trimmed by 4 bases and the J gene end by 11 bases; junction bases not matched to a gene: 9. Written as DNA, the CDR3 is TGTGCCAGCAGCCTACGGGGACAGGGATATCCACCCCTCCACTTT. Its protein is CASSLRGQGYPPLHF.